Listed below are T cell receptor beta chains from one sample, sequenced in a study of T-cell memory formation after mild COVID-19. TCRdb re-analysed the 5' RACE reads in MiXCR, keeping a single row per CDR3 protein. The sample lists 400,000 to 550,000 distinct CDR3 sequences, 20% to 25% occurring once. Sequencing was performed on PBMCs or a T cell subset sorted from them (not recorded which). The receptors derive from an adult woman who had mild COVID-19 (a few samples of this study predate the infection). Cell type and time point are not known. Each CDR3 is given without its conserved first and last residue. Clone sizes are given selectively: once, few, many, or a class where the clone is expanded.

clone_size v_call cdr3_aa
- TRBV23-1 ASSQLQGERSVYGYT
- TRBV5-1 ASSLAGTSGGSYEQY
- TRBV25-1 ASSATDSASPKVTHEQY
many TRBV15 ATRPEGGSSYGYT
many TRBV20-1 SASSGRVEIEQY
- TRBV30 AWSSGPYNEQF
- TRBV25-1 ASSETSGPYNEQF
few TRBV20-1 SARDINADRGETQY
- TRBV5-1 ASSVGTVDSGNTIY
- TRBV20-1 SASFRVRYTEAF
once TRBV5-1 ASSLEVPLGSDTQY
- TRBV7-3 ASSSGDGGYGYT
- TRBV12-3/TRBV12-4 ASSPRQGRGEQF
- TRBV14 ASSVQGASNTEAF
few TRBV7-3 ASSLAGDPYNEQF
- TRBV7-6 ASSSMDSFMAEAF
- TRBV15 ATSTGTGGRHTDTQY
few TRBV11-2 ASSKLAGILETQY
- TRBV6-5 ASSYRGGGDEQF
- TRBV2 ASSPLTVNTEAF
- TRBV5-1 ASSQDPDRPYEQY
few TRBV5-5 ASSLGLADPSHEQF
few TRBV5-1 ASSGGFLMNTEAF
- TRBV20-1 SARGTSWYSYEQY
- TRBV5-1 ASRGQLSSGANVLT
few TRBV29-1 SVRGQFYEQY
- TRBV19 ASSTGTGQSIMNTEAF
- TRBV4-1 ASSQEVGAPNYGYT
few TRBV11-2 ASSYESGVYNEQF
- TRBV29-1 SVEGGRTDTQY
- TRBV7-2 ASSFGPSKGYT
few TRBV9 ASSPDRGRSNEKLF
few TRBV20-1 SASRGRGEKLF
few TRBV6-4 ATQHSRDSTDTQY
- TRBV12-3/TRBV12-4 ASSKKRGRAKNIQY
few TRBV12-3/TRBV12-4 ASSSQSYNEQF
- TRBV20-1 SASLASVEGYT
- TRBV12-3/TRBV12-4 ASSLAHLTGGYT
- TRBV9 ASTESANTGELF
few TRBV12-3/TRBV12-4 ASSLGGGGIQY
- TRBV4-1 ASSQDPPRSLTGRPYEQY
- TRBV14 ASSRGRGQETQY
few TRBV30 AWSVGLVSSYNEQF
few TRBV5-1 ASSPAGGETDTQY
- TRBV5-6 ASSLGTGLTYYEQY
few TRBV20-1 SACGSKAYEQY
once TRBV4-3 ASSQGRQGGNIQY
few TRBV12-3/TRBV12-4 ASTPLGRGSEAF
- TRBV4-3 ASSQDRIRYNEQF
- TRBV7-2 ASSLVSGGVDTQY
- TRBV15 ATSRDPSSEPEGQPQH
few TRBV4-2 ASSQTGLAGADTQY
- TRBV5-1 ASSLLAGETGELF
few TRBV5-1 ASSFGGRIAGELF
- TRBV28 ASSLSSAVGGQETQY